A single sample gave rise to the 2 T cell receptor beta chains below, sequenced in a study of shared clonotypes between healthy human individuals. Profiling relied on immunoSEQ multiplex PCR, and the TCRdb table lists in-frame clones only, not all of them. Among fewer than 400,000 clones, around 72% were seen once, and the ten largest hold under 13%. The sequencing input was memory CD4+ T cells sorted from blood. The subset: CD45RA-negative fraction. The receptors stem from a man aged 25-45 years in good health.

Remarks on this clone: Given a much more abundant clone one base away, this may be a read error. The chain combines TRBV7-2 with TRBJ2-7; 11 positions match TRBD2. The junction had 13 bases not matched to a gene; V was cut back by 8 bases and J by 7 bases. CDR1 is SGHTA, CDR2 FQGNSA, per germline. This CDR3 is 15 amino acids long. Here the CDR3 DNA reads TGTGCCAGCTCACTAGCGGGAGAGCTTTCAGCGGAGCAGTACTTC. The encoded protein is CASSLAGELSAEQYF.

The CDR3 DNA sequence: TGCGCCAGCAGCCATGAAGAGGGGACGACACGGGGAGATACGCAGTATTTT. Its protein is CASSHEEGTTRGDTQYF. This rearrangement joins TRBV4-1 to TRBJ2-3, with D perhaps assigned TRBD1 or TRBD2 (5 bases each). Germline CDR1 reads MGHRA; CDR2 reads YSYEKL. V was clipped by 3 bases and J by 5 bases, with 21 bases between them. The CDR3 totals 17 residues.